The 25 T cell receptor beta chains below come from one sample, sequenced in a study of T cell responses to AZD1222 COVID-19 vaccine. Produced via immunoSEQ multiplex PCR; TCRdb's table is partial and in-frame only. This table has 200,000 to 250,000 clones, around 94% appearing once. This material consisted of peripheral blood, taken 28 days after the second dose of the MenACWY control vaccine. Receptors were obtained from an adult who received the MenACWY meningococcal vaccine as a control.

The chain uses TRBV6-1 and TRBJ2-7; tentative D call: TRBD1 (5 bases). The germline V gene has CDR1 MNHNS and CDR2 SASEGT. V gave up 0 bases and J gave up 4 bases, with 10 bases separating them. The CDR3 covers 14 residues. The CDR3 reads CASSEAQGLYEQYF. The DNA for the CDR3 is TGTGCCAGCAGTGAAGCCCAGGGATTGTACGAGCAGTACTTC.

This chain links TRBV27 with TRBJ1-3, with D possibly matching TRBD1 (6 bases). The CDR3 extends over 15 amino acids. V lost 8 bases and J lost 1, with 15 bases in between. The germline V gene encodes CDR1 MNHEY and CDR2 SMNVEV (reference sequence). The CDR3 nucleotides read TGTGCCAGCGCCCGGACAGCTGGTTCTGGAAACACCATATATTTT. This gives the protein CASARTAGSGNTIYF.

The chain uses TRBV6-5 and TRBJ2-3; D is perhaps TRBD1 or TRBD2 (6 bases each). The CDR3 spans 15 residues. Per germline, CDR1 MNHEY and CDR2 SVGAGI. Trimming pared 5 bases from V and 2 bases from J, leaving 14 bases between. The CDR3 protein is CASSQMGGPTDTQYF. The DNA of the CDR3 is TGTGCCAGCAGTCAAATGGGGGGCCCCACAGATACGCAGTATTTT.

V and J are TRBV28 and TRBJ1-2; a possible D gene is TRBD1 (5 bases). The CDR3 runs 16 residues. V was cut by 1 base and J by 2 bases, with 14 bases left in between. Germline V lookup: CDR1 MDHEN, CDR2 SYDVKM. The CDR3 DNA reads TGTGCCAGCAGTTTATTGGGGGGTCAACCCAACTATGGCTACACCTTC. Translated: CASSLLGGQPNYGYTF.

The chain links TRBV10-3 to TRBJ2-7; TRBD1 aligns across 9 bases. Germline V gene data show CDR1 as ENHRY and CDR2 as SYGVKD. After removal of 5 bases from V and 5 bases from J, the junction contained 4 bases not matched to a gene. The CDR3 is 13 amino acids. The DNA for the CDR3 is TGTGCCATCAGTTGGGACAGGGTCCACGAGCAGTACTTC. It yields the protein CAISWDRVHEQYF.

The chain uses TRBV5-1 and TRBJ2-7; perhaps TRBD2 as D (6 bases). The germline gives CDR1 SGHRS, CDR2 YFSETQ. V was shortened by 0 bases and J by 3 bases, with 19 bases between the two germline ends. This CDR3 has 17 amino acids. This CDR3 reads CASSLGVAVGPNYEQYF. The DNA for the CDR3 is TGCGCCAGCAGCTTGGGGGTAGCGGTGGGACCGAACTACGAGCAGTACTTC. The whole variable domain, remainder taken from reference TRBV5-1 and TRBJ2-7, is KAGVTQTPRYLIKTRGQQVTLSCSPISGHRSVSWYQQTPGQGLQFLFEYFSETQRNKGNFPGRFSGRQFSNSRSEMNVSTLELGDSALYLCASSLGVAVGPNYEQYFGPGTRLTVT.

This chain links TRBV3-1 (or the pseudogene TRBV3-2) with TRBJ1-1; a weak D match, TRBD1 (6 bases). V lost 6 bases and J 3 bases, leaving 8 bases between the germline ends. Germline CDR1 LGHDT, CDR2 YNNKEL (reference sequence). CDR3 size: 12 residues. This CDR3 reads CASRAGDTEAFF. CDR3 sequence (DNA): TGTGCCAGCAGAGCAGGGGACACTGAAGCTTTCTTT.

The chain joins TRBV27 to TRBJ2-7; tentative D call: TRBD1 (7 bases). Per the germline V gene, CDR1 is MNHEY and CDR2 is SMNVEV (reference sequence). This CDR3 region has 13 residues. The V end was cut by 6 bases, the J end by 7 bases, with 16 bases between. CDR3 amino acids: CASSPRGVEEQYF. The CDR3 DNA is TGTGCCAGCAGCCCCAGGGGGGTCGAAGAGCAGTACTTC.

This chain uses TRBV6-6 with TRBJ2-1, with TRBD2 as a possible D gene (6 bases). CDR3 length: 13 residues. The germline V gene has CDR1 MNHNY and CDR2 SVGAGI (reference sequence). The V gene lost 2 bases and the J gene lost 10 bases, with 12 bases spanning the gap. CDR3 nucleotides: TGTGCCAGCAGTTACCCCGCTAGCGCCGAGCAGTTCTTC. Translation: CASSYPASAEQFF.

The rearrangement uses TRBV5-5 and TRBJ2-7; D uncertain. Per the germline V gene, CDR1 is SGHKS and CDR2 is YYEKEE (reference sequence). Trimming shortened V by 4 bases and J by 1 base, and 15 bases separated the two germline ends. The CDR3 has 15 residues. The CDR3 reads CASSPWAGQSYEQYF. The DNA for the CDR3 is TGTGCCAGCAGCCCGTGGGCCGGGCAATCCTACGAGCAGTACTTC.

The chain recombines TRBV4-2 with TRBJ2-1; D unresolved. Germline assignment: CDR1 LGHNA and CDR2 YNFKEQ. V was cut by 3 bases and J by 5 bases, with 17 bases left in between. The CDR3 loop spans 16 amino acids. The CDR3 DNA sequence: TGTGCCAGCAGCCAGGTCGGAAGGGCGGCTAACAATGAGCAGTTCTTC. Translating it yields CASSQVGRAANNEQFF.

The V call is TRBV12-3 or TRBV12-4, the J call TRBJ2-5; D is perhaps TRBD1 (5 bases). Deletions cut 6 bases from V and 5 bases from J, with 7 bases between. This CDR3 spans 11 amino acids. The CDR3: CASRGLETQYF. The CDR3 DNA reads TGTGCCAGCAGGGGGCTGGAGACCCAGTACTTC.

The chain has TRBV28 and TRBJ1-2, with D unresolved. V was trimmed by 6 bases and J by 1 base, leaving 18 bases between them. The CDR3 has 16 residues. CDR1 and CDR2 (germline): MDHEN, SYDVKM. Here the CDR3 reads CASSPIGRPLNYGYTF. The DNA of the CDR3 is TGTGCCAGCAGCCCAATAGGACGGCCACTTAACTATGGCTACACCTTC.

This clone was picked up one time. CDR3 DNA: TGCGCCAGCAGCCTTATGGTCGGGAGGGGCTCCTACAATGAGCAGTTCTTC. Translated, it gives CASSLMVGRGSYNEQFF. The V call is TRBV4-1, the J call TRBJ2-1, with 8 bases identical to TRBD2. The CDR3 runs 17 residues. J lost 0 bases, V lost 4 bases, and 8 bases had no gene match. The germline V gene has CDR1 MGHRA and CDR2 YSYEKL.

The rearrangement joins TRBV7-2 to TRBJ2-7; no clear D. Trimming shortened V by 3 bases and J by 3 bases, and 12 bases separated the two germline ends. The CDR3 contains 14 residues. Germline V gives CDR1 SGHTA, CDR2 FQGNSA. Here the CDR3 DNA reads TGTGCCAGCAGCTTTTGGACCACCAACTACGAGCAGTACTTC. Amino acids: CASSFWTTNYEQYF.

The genes are TRBV24-1 and TRBJ2-1; TRBD2 aligns across 13 bases. V trimming: 5 bases; J trimming: 6 bases; junction bases outside the gene matches: 6. The CDR3 length is 16 residues. Looked up from germline, CDR1 is KGHDR and CDR2 is SFDVKD. The CDR3 coding sequence is TGTGCCACCAGTGCCGGACTAGCGGGGGTCTTCAATGAGCAGTTCTTC. Its protein product is CATSAGLAGVFNEQFF.

The gene calls are TRBV9 and TRBJ2-2, with D unresolved. From germline, CDR1 is SGDLS and CDR2 YYNGEE. This CDR3 spans 14 amino acids. V shed 0 bases and J shed 6 bases, with 9 bases lying between them. CDR3 nucleotides: TGTGCCAGCAGCGTAGAGGTAGAGTCCGGGGAGCTGTTTTTT. Protein sequence: CASSVEVESGELFF.

The chain employs TRBV28 and TRBJ2-7; D is possibly TRBD1 or TRBD2 (5 bases each). Germline V CDR1 and CDR2: MDHEN, SYDVKM. V gave up 3 bases and J gave up 3 bases, with 15 bases separating them. The CDR3 runs 15 residues. CDR3 coding DNA: TGTGCCAGCAGTTTGTCGACGGGACCCCTCTACGAGCAGTACTTC. Its translation: CASSLSTGPLYEQYF.

This rearrangement joins TRBV30 to TRBJ2-2; TRBD2 might be the D (5 bases). The ends were cut back, 3 bases at V and 6 bases at J, with 14 bases in the middle. The CDR3 has 14 residues. Germline V gene sequence: CDR1 GTSNPN, CDR2 SVGIG (reference sequence). The CDR3 reads CAWRAISGAGELFF. The DNA of the CDR3 is TGTGCCTGGAGGGCGATCTCCGGGGCCGGGGAGCTGTTTTTT. Looking up the rest from reference TRBV30 and TRBJ2-2 gives the full variable domain: SQTIHQWPATLVQPVGSPLSLECTVEGTSNPNLYWYRQAAGRGLQLLFYSVGIGQISSEVPQNLSASRPQDRQFILSSKKLLLSDSGFYLCAWRAISGAGELFFGEGSRLTVL.

The chain links TRBV6-2 or TRBV6-3 to TRBJ2-7; 8 bases align to TRBD1. There are 14 residues in the CDR3. Per the germline V gene, CDR1 is MNHEY and CDR2 is SVGEGT. J was trimmed by 2 bases and V by 3 bases; bases with no gene match: 3. CDR3 in DNA: TGTGCCAGCAGTTATCGGGACAGGCCCTACGAGCAGTACTTC. It translates to CASSYRDRPYEQYF.

The J gene is TRBJ2-5, the V gene TRBV9; a possible D gene is TRBD1 (5 bases). V gave up 0 bases and J gave up 5 bases, with 8 bases separating them. CDR1 and CDR2 from the germline V gene are SGDLS and YYNGEE. This CDR3 comprises 13 residues. The CDR3 DNA is TGTGCCAGCAGCGTAGCAGGGTTGGAGACCCAGTACTTC. It codes for CASSVAGLETQYF.

The rearrangement uses TRBV29-1 and TRBJ2-1; 9 nucleotides agree with TRBD2. The trim removed 6 bases at V and 9 bases at J, leaving 12 bases unmatched. The CDR3 loop spans 14 amino acids. Looked up from germline, CDR1 is SQVTM and CDR2 is ANQGSEA. The CDR3 reads CSVGSLGTSSEQFF. The DNA of the CDR3 is TGCAGCGTCGGGAGCCTCGGGACTAGCAGTGAGCAGTTCTTC.

V is TRBV10-3 and J is TRBJ1-4; no definite D call. The germline V gene encodes CDR1 ENHRY and CDR2 SYGVKD. The CDR3 length is 13 residues. V was cut by 2 bases and J by 5 bases, with 6 bases left in between. CDR3 residues: CAISERQNEKLFF. CDR3 DNA sequence: TGTGCCATCAGTGAGAGACAAAATGAAAAACTGTTTTTT.

The CDR3 sequence: CASSVGTEAYEQYF. CDR3 DNA: TGTGCCAGCAGCGTTGGGACAGAGGCCTACGAGCAGTACTTC. This chain connects TRBV9 to TRBJ2-7, with 7 nucleotides matching TRBD1. Germline CDR1 and CDR2: SGDLS and YYNGEE. The CDR3 has 14 residues. The trim removed 2 bases at V and 2 bases at J, leaving 4 bases unmatched.

As concerns this clone: Sequence at one end of the junction differs from germline and may be a read error. The rearrangement joins TRBV27 to TRBJ1-5; no clear D gene. Germline V gives CDR1 MNHEY, CDR2 SMNVEV (reference sequence). The CDR3 sequence is 14 residues long. This CDR3 reads CASSLSPFSQPQHF. CDR3 nucleotides: TGTGCCAGCAGCTTATCTCCCTTTAGTCAGCCCCAGCATTTT.